The source of this T cell receptor beta chain is a study of cytomegalovirus exposure and HLA in healthy donors. The study, taken as a whole, reports: Investigators reported 150 to 200 TCR beta chains as tied to cytomegalovirus. The presence/absence work took it that sequencing depth was about the same across donors. In vitro work confirmed that a few CMV-associated chains recognize CMV antigens.

Turning to this clone: What it binds is unknown.

PCR was performed using 60 Vbeta and 13 Jbeta primers. Clones were sequenced by immunoSEQ multiplex PCR, and TCRdb holds only the in-frame ones, with some missing. The sample has 100,000 to 150,000 clones, 80% seen once. Trimming removed 0 bases at V and 0 bases at J, with 12 bases between. Germline loops: CDR1 LGHNA, CDR2 YNFKEQ. The CDR3 is made up of 17 amino acids. The chain has TRBV4-2 and TRBJ2-1; D is possibly TRBD2 (5 bases). This TCR derives from a man aged 30-40 years in good health and CMV-seropositive. Sequenced input: PBMCs. The CDR3 is CASSQEPRGSSYNEQFF. CDR3 DNA sequence: TGTGCCAGCAGCCAAGAACCCCGTGGGAGCTCCTACAATGAGCAGTTCTTC.